This T cell receptor (beta chain) was profiled in a study of blood T cell repertoires in COVID-19 (TCRdb year 2020). In terms of the full investigation: Collaborator samples came from the United States, Italy and Spain and covered acute and convalescent phases of COVID-19. The material from the prospective study consisted of cDNA or gDNA derived from T cells, B-cell-depleted T cells, or PBMCs. Deeply sampled blood TCRbeta repertoires from subjects exposed to, actively infected with, or recovered from COVID-19 were included in the dataset. The repertoires were made available in a free public database intended to serve as a resource for research on the immune response to SARS-CoV-2. The samples were drawn from two sources: the first 160 participants of the ongoing ImmuneRACE study, and over 1,000 subjects contributed by 6 global collaborators. A de-identified subject ID, COVID-19 status, age in years and sex were almost always included in the sample metadata. HLA class I and class II types, where available, came from metadata supplied by the sample provider rather than from assay-based typing.

There are 14 amino acids in the CDR3, from cysteine to phenylalanine inclusive. Only the CDR3 DNA stays, 42 bases, in frame from base 1. At the junction V is shortened by 5 bases and J by 7 bases; bases outside the gene matches: 8. CDR1 and CDR2 were assigned from the germline V gene as KGHDR and SFDVKD. One collaborating source in Seattle enrolled patients while the patients were actively infected and followed the patients over time throughout the course of disease. Whole blood was collected in K2EDTA tubes by collaborating institutions according to the institutions' own protocols. For TCRbeta analysis, collaborator samples were shipped as frozen whole blood, as isolated PBMCs, or as DNA extracted from either sample type. The immunoSEQ Assay, a bias-controlled multiplex PCR, was used to amplify TCRbeta CDR3 regions from genomic DNA. As for the original processing: Nucleated cell counts per sample were estimated from amplification of reference gene primers within the assay. To quantify the absolute abundance of each unique TCRbeta CDR3 rearrangement, sequence reads were collapsed and filtered. For each sample, productive Simpson clonality was calculated by taking the square root of Simpson's diversity index across productive rearrangements. TCRdb holds this immuneACCESS table with in-frame rearrangements only. Some clones are missing; in checked studies, unresolved V genes explain under half, and the rest has no known cause. The V and J calls and clone size come from that table; D and trimming were worked out from the DNA. This sample holds some 350,000 clones; more than 80% were observed only once. The top ten constitute approximately 3% of the sample.

What the work shows at the level of the full study, not this receptor alone: Clinical and demographic metadata were provided uncurated, with the amount varying by source and participant.

About this clone itself: Its antigen target is currently unknown. No base quality values were provided; no much bigger clone lies one nucleotide off.

The receptor comes from a woman in her twenties or thirties with COVID-19, enrolled during active disease. The sample taken for sequencing was peripheral blood. Recombination joined TRBV24-1 with TRBJ2-3, and 7 junctional nucleotides match TRBD1. The sequence in DNA is TGTGCCACCAGTGCTGGGGGACAGTCTAATACGCAGTATTTT. It codes for CATSAGGQSNTQYF.